What follows is one TCR beta chain and its context. This clonotype was recorded many times. Its target antigen remains unknown. Per-base qualities were not stored, and no clone one base away is much larger. For a library built for alpha chains, this beta chain is a stray read; little rests on its size. Receptor amplification or capture employed 5' RACE. Data came from a NextSeq 500. In the TCR library protocol, a unique molecular identifier was attached to each TCR cDNA molecule so that PCR and sequencing errors could be corrected. As for how the authors treated the data: TCR identification, UMI-based error correction and CDR3 extraction were performed with Decombinator tools. Expanded TCRs were defined as those above a frequency of 2 per 1,000, corresponding to the top 1% of the tumor frequency distribution. Expanded tumor TCRs statistically deemed absent (corrected P<0.05) from at least one tumor region were classed as regional, and all other expanded tumor TCRs were classed as ubiquitous. Renyi diversity was calculated using the R vegan package after each repertoire was subsampled 100 times to 5,000 TCRs. CDR3 similarity networks were built from amino acid triplet string-kernel similarity, connecting CDR3s with pairwise similarity above 0.82. TCRdb trimmed the raw reads at Q25, called clones with MiXCR and kept productive beta chains. Duplicate CDR3 protein sequences are folded into a single record with the most common DNA and genes. The V and J calls were determined by TCRdb, not by the authors. The sample includes 13,000 or so distinct CDR3 sequences, with roughly 5.6% observed a single time. The top ten hold over 8.5% of the sample.

The data stem from a study of spatial heterogeneity in lung cancer (dated by TCRdb to 2018 to 2020). In terms of the full investigation: Beta-chain transcripts were consistently detected in greater numbers than alpha-chain transcripts, which likely reflected higher beta-chain transcript abundance. In the raw uncorrected reads, each unique combination of TCR and UMI appeared more than ten times on average. In non-small cell lung cancer, the study quantitatively compared TCR alpha and beta repertoires across several tumor regions, matched nontumor lung, and blood. At surgery, around 200 tumor regions, roughly 63 matched nontumor lung samples and 56 PBMC samples were TCR-sequenced for both alpha and beta chains. TCR repertoire features were related to nonsynonymous mutation counts determined by whole-exome sequencing of tumor tissue. In tumor regions, TCR transcript counts showed a strong correlation with a T cell transcriptional module score derived from matched bulk RNA-seq. Overall results and qualifications from the work: The count of ubiquitous expanded TCRs correlated with the count of ubiquitous nonsynonymous mutations, and the count of regional expanded TCRs correlated with the count of regional nonsynonymous mutations. Additional single-cell paired TCR alpha and beta sequencing was considered necessary to confirm, at a functional level, the hypothesis that regional TCRs recognize regional mutations. TCR-seq coverage of tumor T cells was estimated at only approximately 7% for alpha chains and approximately 12% for beta chains. The tumor nonsynonymous mutation count correlated with the number of expanded alpha and beta TCRs within the tumor.

The intended sense of this specimen's time point label: sample taken at primary tumor resection. Donors were 65 to 85 patients with early-stage, untreated non-small cell lung cancer from the lung TRACERx cohort. Whole RNA extracted from tumor and nontumor lung tissue, or from cryopreserved PBMC samples, was used for TCR sequencing without cell sorting. A patient was chosen for TCR sequencing only when enough RNA was available from at least two tumor regions. Before selection, tumor and adjacent nontumor lung specimens were reviewed by a lung pathologist. V is shortened by 3 bases, J by 7 bases, and the region joining them spans 15 bases. The CDR3 runs 14 residues from the cysteine to the phenylalanine. Of all the DNA, just the CDR3 is kept, 42 bases in frame from base 1. Sequences MDHEN (CDR1) and SYDVKM (CDR2) are obtained from the germline V gene.

This specimen consisted of lung tumor tissue, obtained at surgery. This clonotype was obtained from a female donor with early-stage non-small cell lung cancer. The chain is assembled from TRBV28 and TRBJ1-1; tentative D gene TRBD1, with 5 bases matching. The CDR3 sequence is CASSFLGRSGEAFF. The DNA sequence is TGTGCCAGCAGTTTTCTGGGGCGCAGTGGTGAAGCTTTCTTT.